These T cell receptor beta chains were read from a single sample in a study of blood T cell repertoires in COVID-19. TCRdb's table, derived via immunoSEQ multiplex PCR, lists solely in-frame clones and lacks some. The sample yields more than 300,000 clones, 83% seen once. Source material: PBMCs or T cells enriched from blood (not recorded which). Every receptor here comes from a woman aged 50 to 60 who had recovered from COVID-19. Each CDR3 is given without its conserved first and last residue. D genes are given only for firm matches. Size is stated for part of the rows, as once, few or many counts, or as a class when the clone is expanded.

V	size	D	CDR3
TRBV9	few	-	ASSPGHMNTEAF
TRBV27	-	-	ASRIDSSYNSPLH
TRBV5-8	-	TRBD1	ASSWVGTGGVYGYT
TRBV30	-	TRBD1	AWSDLRDREETQY
TRBV3-1/TRBV3-2	-	-	ASSQGQGLQETQY
TRBV20-1	-	TRBD1	RVDRVYGYT
TRBV3-1/TRBV3-2	once	-	ASSQPPEDNEQY
TRBV30	-	TRBD1	AWSGPRDRNQPQH
TRBV7-9	-	TRBD1	ASSLTQGANEKLF
TRBV10-3	once	TRBD2	AISAVAGVQETQY
TRBV27	-	-	ASSFSGSFTEAF
TRBV27	-	TRBD1	ASSARQGIPLH
TRBV19	once	-	ASSIGGQPDTQY
TRBV4-1	-	-	ASSQDESSYNEQF
TRBV7-2	-	-	ASRLSPQAQPQH
TRBV11-1	few	TRBD1	ASSSDRGGTEAF
TRBV11-3	-	-	ASSLGAGNSNQPQH
TRBV27	-	-	ASSLFGWTTGIPFPYEQY
TRBV15	-	TRBD2	ATSSLAGLPYNEQF
TRBV5-1	-	-	ASSVGSPTGELF
TRBV9	-	-	ASSVGSGTYEQY
TRBV18	-	-	ASSTLTAAF
TRBV12-3/TRBV12-4	-	TRBD1	ASSSTGERGYT
TRBV7-9	-	TRBD1	ASSLAIRRDRDGFTEAF
TRBV2	-	TRBD2	ASPRLAHEQF
TRBV5-5	once	-	ASSRDIGGTREKLF
TRBV12-3/TRBV12-4	-	-	ASSTTGEQY
TRBV27	-	TRBD2	ASSPTWGGETQY
TRBV7-2	-	TRBD1	ASSAQDRVTYEQY
TRBV3-1/TRBV3-2	-	TRBD1	ASSSGTGLSGNTIY
TRBV14	-	-	ASSQRGGWYNSPLH
TRBV20-1	-	TRBD1	SAQGVEGYT
TRBV27	-	TRBD2	ASSLLASGRGLEQF
TRBV6-5	-	TRBD1	ASSKSGTGNQPQH
TRBV3-1/TRBV3-2	-	TRBD1	ASSQGQGSANYGYT
TRBV5-4	once	-	ASSSSGGTSGNTIY
TRBV25-1	once	TRBD1	ASGPGTGNTEAF
TRBV7-9	-	TRBD2	ASSRTGTKRTGELF
TRBV12-3/TRBV12-4	-	-	ASTRVNTGELF
TRBV27	once	-	ASSNGGITDTQY
TRBV5-1	-	-	ASKDSHLPSSGYT
TRBV12-3/TRBV12-4	-	-	ASRLMPGDEQY
TRBV11-2	-	-	ASNRRGGTEAF
TRBV30	-	-	AWSGTARLEKLF
TRBV18	-	TRBD1	ASSPTGTANQPQH
TRBV11-3	-	-	ASSLQDSTEAF
TRBV7-8	-	TRBD1	ASSPGQGAAYEQY
TRBV6-4	-	TRBD1	ASSDQPGTANYGYT
TRBV7-9	-	TRBD2	ASSLAGTTGNTGELF
TRBV15	-	-	ATSPGSANYGYT
TRBV5-1	-	-	ASSLWASYEQY